A selection of T cell receptor beta chains follows, all from one sample in a study of T cell responses to AZD1222 COVID-19 vaccine. The data were produced by immunoSEQ multiplex PCR, yet TCRdb's version contains in-frame clones alone and is incomplete. This table holds 140,000 to 150,000 clones, 75% to 90% found once. The sample here was peripheral blood, taken on day 0 of AZD1222 vaccination. The receptors stem from an adult in good health. Both conserved end residues are part of each CDR3. D genes are given only for firm matches. Only some rows state a clone size, as once, few, many or a class for expanded clones.

D gene: -
J gene: TRBJ1-1
V gene: TRBV5-5
clone size: -
CDR3 protein: CASSFPKGTEAFF
CDR3 DNA: TGTGCCAGCAGCTTCCCAAAGGGCACTGAAGCTTTCTTT

D gene: -
J gene: TRBJ1-4
V gene: TRBV7-9
clone size: -
CDR3 protein: CASSLSGREKLFF
CDR3 DNA: TGTGCCAGCAGCTTATCCGGACGGGAAAAACTGTTTTTT

D gene: -
J gene: TRBJ1-2
V gene: TRBV27
clone size: -
CDR3 protein: CASSFRLGAGYTF
CDR3 DNA: TGTGCCAGCAGTTTTCGATTGGGCGCCGGCTACACCTTC

D gene: TRBD1
J gene: TRBJ1-4
V gene: TRBV11-1
clone size: -
CDR3 protein: CASSTGQKVKGEKLFF
CDR3 DNA: TGTGCCAGCAGCACGGGACAGAAAGTCAAAGGAGAAAAACTGTTTTTT

D gene: -
J gene: TRBJ2-7
V gene: TRBV12-5
clone size: few
CDR3 protein: CASGLGWDEQYF
CDR3 DNA: TGTGCTAGTGGTTTAGGCTGGGACGAGCAGTACTTC

D gene: -
J gene: TRBJ2-2
V gene: TRBV6-5
clone size: few
CDR3 protein: CASSYSRLAGTGELFF
CDR3 DNA: TGTGCCAGCAGTTACTCAAGGCTGGCAGGGACCGGGGAGCTGTTTTTT

D gene: -
J gene: TRBJ2-1
V gene: TRBV7-3
clone size: -
CDR3 protein: CASSLTGARLVNEQFF
CDR3 DNA: TGTGCCAGCAGCTTAACCGGGGCCAGATTGGTCAATGAGCAGTTCTTC

D gene: -
J gene: TRBJ1-1
V gene: TRBV2
clone size: -
CDR3 protein: CASSDTVSDEAFF
CDR3 DNA: TGTGCCAGCAGTGATACGGTCTCGGATGAAGCTTTCTTT

D gene: -
J gene: TRBJ1-5
V gene: TRBV19
clone size: -
CDR3 protein: CASSLLRQPQHF
CDR3 DNA: TGTGCCAGTAGTTTGCTGCGTCAGCCCCAGCATTTT

D gene: -
J gene: TRBJ2-7
V gene: TRBV7-9
clone size: -
CDR3 protein: CASRLGDNEQYF
CDR3 DNA: TGTGCCAGCAGGTTGGGGGACAACGAGCAGTACTTC

D gene: TRBD2
J gene: TRBJ2-7
V gene: TRBV7-9
clone size: once
CDR3 protein: CASSPGLAGTYEQYF
CDR3 DNA: TGTGCCAGCAGTCCTGGACTAGCGGGAACCTACGAGCAGTACTTC

D gene: TRBD1
J gene: TRBJ2-5
V gene: TRBV5-4
clone size: -
CDR3 protein: CASSLGLTGGGETQYF
CDR3 DNA: TGTGCCAGCAGCTTGGGGTTAACAGGGGGTGGGGAGACCCAGTACTTC

D gene: -
J gene: TRBJ1-1
V gene: TRBV30
clone size: -
CDR3 protein: CAWSVEGRVLPEAFF
CDR3 DNA: TGTGCCTGGAGTGTAGAAGGCAGGGTATTGCCTGAAGCTTTCTTT

D gene: -
J gene: TRBJ1-2
V gene: TRBV15
clone size: few
CDR3 protein: CATSRVTQGNGYTF
CDR3 DNA: TGTGCCACCAGCAGAGTAACGCAGGGGAATGGCTACACCTTC

D gene: -
J gene: TRBJ1-4
V gene: TRBV25-1
clone size: few
CDR3 protein: CATPADGKKLFF
CDR3 DNA: TGTGCCACCCCGGCGGACGGTAAAAAACTGTTTTTT

D gene: TRBD1
J gene: TRBJ1-6
V gene: TRBV3-1/TRBV3-2
clone size: -
CDR3 protein: CASSQRQGTNSPLHF
CDR3 DNA: TGTGCCAGCAGCCAAAGACAGGGGACCAATTCACCCCTCCACTTT

D gene: -
J gene: TRBJ2-4
V gene: TRBV18
clone size: -
CDR3 protein: CASSPGSGGIQYF
CDR3 DNA: TGTGCCAGCTCACCTGGCAGCGGAGGCATTCAGTACTTC

D gene: -
J gene: TRBJ1-4
V gene: TRBV28
clone size: -
CDR3 protein: CASSPTRQATNEKLFF
CDR3 DNA: TGTGCCAGCAGTCCCACTCGACAGGCAACTAATGAAAAACTGTTTTTT

D gene: TRBD2
J gene: TRBJ2-1
V gene: TRBV18
clone size: once
CDR3 protein: CASSPFKAGVSVNEQFF
CDR3 DNA: TGTGCCAGCTCACCGTTTAAAGCGGGAGTTTCTGTCAATGAGCAGTTCTTC

D gene: TRBD2
J gene: TRBJ2-5
V gene: TRBV24-1
clone size: -
CDR3 protein: CATSDPTSGRAEGQYF
CDR3 DNA: TGTGCCACCAGTGATCCTACTAGCGGGAGGGCTGAGGGCCAGTACTTC

D gene: -
J gene: TRBJ1-2
V gene: TRBV5-1
clone size: -
CDR3 protein: CASRNRSDYGYTF
CDR3 DNA: TGCGCCAGCAGGAATAGATCCGACTATGGCTACACCTTC

D gene: -
J gene: TRBJ1-2
V gene: TRBV6-5
clone size: -
CDR3 protein: CASRVRSDYGYTF
CDR3 DNA: TGTGCCAGCAGAGTTAGATCAGACTATGGCTACACCTTC

D gene: -
J gene: TRBJ2-3
V gene: TRBV20-1
clone size: -
CDR3 protein: CSASPFQDTQYF
CDR3 DNA: TGCAGTGCTAGTCCTTTTCAAGATACGCAGTATTTT

D gene: -
J gene: TRBJ2-5
V gene: TRBV6-5
clone size: -
CDR3 protein: CASSYTGRLETQYF
CDR3 DNA: TGTGCCAGCAGTTACACAGGTAGATTGGAGACCCAGTACTTC

D gene: -
J gene: TRBJ2-1
V gene: TRBV5-4
clone size: -
CDR3 protein: CASSLVSSPDEQFF
CDR3 DNA: TGTGCCAGCAGCTTGGTTTCTAGCCCCGATGAGCAGTTCTTC

D gene: -
J gene: TRBJ1-2
V gene: TRBV5-6
clone size: -
CDR3 protein: CASSFRPAGYTF
CDR3 DNA: TGTGCCAGCAGCTTTCGGCCGGCTGGCTACACCTTC

D gene: -
J gene: TRBJ1-5
V gene: TRBV2
clone size: -
CDR3 protein: CASSRGRGGRQPQHF
CDR3 DNA: TGTGCCAGCAGTAGGGGTCGGGGAGGGCGGCAGCCCCAGCATTTT

D gene: -
J gene: TRBJ2-6
V gene: TRBV4-1
clone size: -
CDR3 protein: CASSPLPLTGPFSGANVLTF
CDR3 DNA: TGCGCCAGCAGCCCTTTACCCTTGACAGGTCCTTTTAGTGGGGCCAACGTCCTGACTTTC

D gene: -
J gene: TRBJ2-3
V gene: TRBV2
clone size: -
CDR3 protein: CASGDLSFDPRTDTQYF
CDR3 DNA: TGTGCCAGCGGGGACCTCTCCTTTGACCCCCGGACAGATACGCAGTATTTT

D gene: -
J gene: TRBJ2-3
V gene: TRBV5-6
clone size: -
CDR3 protein: CASSLGSRTDTQYF
CDR3 DNA: TGTGCCAGCAGCTTGGGGTCCCGCACAGATACGCAGTATTTT

D gene: -
J gene: TRBJ1-2
V gene: TRBV5-1
clone size: -
CDR3 protein: CASYVRGGGYTF
CDR3 DNA: TGCGCCAGCTACGTCAGGGGTGGCGGCTACACCTTC

D gene: -
J gene: TRBJ2-3
V gene: TRBV5-4
clone size: once
CDR3 protein: CASAKPGTDTQYF
CDR3 DNA: TGTGCCAGCGCAAAACCGGGCACAGATACGCAGTATTTT

D gene: TRBD2
J gene: TRBJ2-7
V gene: TRBV6-2/TRBV6-3
clone size: -
CDR3 protein: CASSSRRLAGSYEQYF
CDR3 DNA: TGTGCCAGCAGTTCCCGGCGGCTAGCGGGCTCCTACGAGCAGTACTTC

D gene: TRBD1
J gene: TRBJ1-3
V gene: TRBV4-1
clone size: -
CDR3 protein: CASSPGQGLRAIYF
CDR3 DNA: TGCGCCAGCAGTCCGGGACAGGGGTTAAGGGCCATATATTTT

D gene: -
J gene: TRBJ2-7
V gene: TRBV28
clone size: -
CDR3 protein: CASSLTGTLSFYEQYF
CDR3 DNA: TGTGCCAGCAGCTTAACCGGGACTCTTAGTTTCTACGAGCAGTACTTC

D gene: -
J gene: TRBJ1-2
V gene: TRBV24-1
clone size: -
CDR3 protein: CATSDLRDGYTF
CDR3 DNA: TGTGCCACCAGTGATTTGAGAGATGGCTACACCTTC

D gene: -
J gene: TRBJ2-6
V gene: TRBV19
clone size: -
CDR3 protein: CASSIDSGVGANVLTF
CDR3 DNA: TGTGCCAGTAGTATAGATTCCGGGGTTGGGGCCAACGTCCTGACTTTC

D gene: TRBD1
J gene: TRBJ1-4
V gene: TRBV6-5
clone size: -
CDR3 protein: CATRGTGSGEKLFF
CDR3 DNA: TGTGCCACCAGGGGGACAGGGAGCGGTGAAAAACTGTTTTTT

D gene: -
J gene: TRBJ1-1
V gene: TRBV6-6
clone size: -
CDR3 protein: CASSTGVRETEAFF
CDR3 DNA: TGTGCCAGCAGTACGGGGGTACGGGAGACTGAAGCTTTCTTT

D gene: -
J gene: TRBJ1-6
V gene: TRBV2
clone size: -
CDR3 protein: CASGRGEPNSPLHF
CDR3 DNA: TGTGCCAGCGGCCGCGGGGAGCCGAATTCACCCCTCCACTTT

D gene: -
J gene: TRBJ2-1
V gene: TRBV2
clone size: -
CDR3 protein: CASSGRGKAYNEQFF
CDR3 DNA: TGTGCCAGCAGTGGAAGAGGAAAAGCCTACAATGAGCAGTTCTTC

D gene: -
J gene: TRBJ2-7
V gene: TRBV15
clone size: -
CDR3 protein: CATSRGGRSSYEQYF
CDR3 DNA: TGTGCCACCAGCAGAGGAGGCCGGAGCTCCTACGAGCAGTACTTC

D gene: -
J gene: TRBJ2-7
V gene: TRBV7-9
clone size: -
CDR3 protein: CASSLEAGSRNEQYF
CDR3 DNA: TGTGCCAGCAGCTTAGAAGCAGGGTCCAGAAACGAGCAGTACTTC

D gene: -
J gene: TRBJ1-1
V gene: TRBV4-1
clone size: -
CDR3 protein: CASSHPGWGLNTEAFF
CDR3 DNA: TGCGCCAGCAGCCACCCAGGGTGGGGATTGAACACTGAAGCTTTCTTT

D gene: TRBD2
J gene: TRBJ2-1
V gene: TRBV5-1
clone size: -
CDR3 protein: CASSLAMAGGPGDEQFF
CDR3 DNA: TGCGCCAGCAGCTTGGCCATGGCGGGAGGGCCCGGAGATGAGCAGTTCTTC

D gene: -
J gene: TRBJ2-7
V gene: TRBV27
clone size: -
CDR3 protein: CASSFKPFYEQYF
CDR3 DNA: TGTGCCAGCAGTTTCAAGCCATTTTACGAGCAGTACTTC

D gene: -
J gene: TRBJ2-2
V gene: TRBV19
clone size: -
CDR3 protein: CASSVLKATGTGELFF
CDR3 DNA: TGTGCCAGTAGTGTCCTAAAAGCGACGGGGACCGGGGAGCTGTTTTTT

D gene: TRBD2
J gene: TRBJ2-1
V gene: TRBV27
clone size: -
CDR3 protein: CASSPAPGLAGYNEQFF
CDR3 DNA: TGTGCCAGCAGTCCTGCCCCGGGACTAGCGGGATACAATGAGCAGTTCTTC

D gene: -
J gene: TRBJ1-2
V gene: TRBV11-2
clone size: -
CDR3 protein: CASSLASTGSYGYTF
CDR3 DNA: TGTGCCAGCAGCTTGGCCTCTACCGGGTCCTATGGCTACACCTTC

D gene: -
J gene: TRBJ1-4
V gene: TRBV18
clone size: -
CDR3 protein: CASSPYNEKLFF
CDR3 DNA: TGTGCCAGCTCACCTTATAATGAAAAACTGTTTTTT

D gene: TRBD2
J gene: TRBJ2-3
V gene: TRBV2
clone size: -
CDR3 protein: CASSEGTSGGWDTQYF
CDR3 DNA: TGTGCCAGCAGTGAAGGGACTAGCGGGGGATGGGATACGCAGTATTTT

D gene: -
J gene: TRBJ2-1
V gene: TRBV6-1
clone size: -
CDR3 protein: CASSEASVRVQFF
CDR3 DNA: TGTGCCAGCAGTGAAGCCTCAGTACGTGTGCAGTTCTTC

D gene: -
J gene: TRBJ1-2
V gene: TRBV29-1
clone size: -
CDR3 protein: CSAPAGGNYGYTF
CDR3 DNA: TGCAGCGCTCCGGCGGGGGGGAACTATGGCTACACCTTC